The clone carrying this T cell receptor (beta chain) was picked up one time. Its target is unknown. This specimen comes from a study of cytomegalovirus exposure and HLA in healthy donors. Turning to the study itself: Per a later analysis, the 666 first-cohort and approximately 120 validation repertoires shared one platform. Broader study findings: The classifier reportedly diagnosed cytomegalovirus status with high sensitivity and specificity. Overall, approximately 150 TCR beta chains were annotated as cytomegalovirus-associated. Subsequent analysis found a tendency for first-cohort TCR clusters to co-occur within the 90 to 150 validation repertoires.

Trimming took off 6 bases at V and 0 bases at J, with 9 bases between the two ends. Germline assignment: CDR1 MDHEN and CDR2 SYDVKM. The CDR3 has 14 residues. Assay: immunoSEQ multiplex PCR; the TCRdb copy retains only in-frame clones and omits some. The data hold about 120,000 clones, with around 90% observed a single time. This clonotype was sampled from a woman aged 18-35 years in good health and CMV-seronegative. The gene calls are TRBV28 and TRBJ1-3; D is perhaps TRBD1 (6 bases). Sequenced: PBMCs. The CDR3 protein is CASRTGISGNTIYF. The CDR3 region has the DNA TGTGCCAGCAGGACAGGTATCTCTGGAAACACCATATATTTT.